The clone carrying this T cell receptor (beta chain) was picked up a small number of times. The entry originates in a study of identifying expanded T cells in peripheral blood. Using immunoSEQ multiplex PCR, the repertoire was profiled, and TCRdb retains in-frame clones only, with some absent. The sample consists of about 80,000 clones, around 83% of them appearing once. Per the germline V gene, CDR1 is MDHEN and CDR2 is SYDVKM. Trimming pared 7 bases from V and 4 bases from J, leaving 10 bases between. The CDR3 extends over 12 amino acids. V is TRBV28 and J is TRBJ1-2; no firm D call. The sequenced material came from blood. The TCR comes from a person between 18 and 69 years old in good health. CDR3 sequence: CASTFGGYGYTF. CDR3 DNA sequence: TGTGCCAGCACTTTTGGCGGCTATGGCTACACCTTC.